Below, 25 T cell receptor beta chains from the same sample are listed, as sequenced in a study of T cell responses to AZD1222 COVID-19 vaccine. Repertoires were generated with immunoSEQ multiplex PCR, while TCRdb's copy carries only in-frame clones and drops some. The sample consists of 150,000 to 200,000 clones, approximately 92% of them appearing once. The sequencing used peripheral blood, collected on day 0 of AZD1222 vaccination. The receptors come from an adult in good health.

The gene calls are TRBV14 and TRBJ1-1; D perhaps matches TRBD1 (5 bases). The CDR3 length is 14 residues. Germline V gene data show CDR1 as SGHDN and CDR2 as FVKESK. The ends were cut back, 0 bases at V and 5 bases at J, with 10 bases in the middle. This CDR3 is CASSQEQVVTEAFF. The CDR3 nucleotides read TGTGCCAGCAGCCAAGAACAGGTGGTGACTGAAGCTTTCTTT. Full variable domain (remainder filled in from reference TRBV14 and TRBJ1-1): EAGVTQFPSHSVIEKGQTVTLRCDPISGHDNLYWYRRVMGKEIKFLLHFVKESKQDESGMPNNRFLAERTGGTYSTLKVQPAELEDSGVYFCASSQEQVVTEAFFGQGTRLTVV.

The CDR3 protein is CASVHNGGPLHF. The DNA of the CDR3 is TGTGCCAGCGTGCATAATGGGGGACCCCTCCACTTT. The chain combines TRBV12-3 or TRBV12-4 with TRBJ1-6; possibly TRBD1 for D (5 bases). The CDR3 has 12 amino acids. Trimming took 8 bases from V and 12 from J, leaving 14 bases between them.

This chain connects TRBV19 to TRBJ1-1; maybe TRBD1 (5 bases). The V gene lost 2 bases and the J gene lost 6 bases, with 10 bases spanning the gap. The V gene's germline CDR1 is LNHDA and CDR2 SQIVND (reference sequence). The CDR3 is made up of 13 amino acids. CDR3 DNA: TGTGCCAGTAGTATAACGGGGGGAGCTGAAGCTTTCTTT. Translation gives CASSITGGAEAFF. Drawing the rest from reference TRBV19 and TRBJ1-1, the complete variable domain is DGGITQSPKYLFRKEGQNVTLSCEQNLNHDAMYWYRQDPGQGLRLIYYSQIVNDFQKGDIAEGYSVSREKKESFPLTVTSAQKNPTAFYLCASSITGGAEAFFGQGTRLTVV.

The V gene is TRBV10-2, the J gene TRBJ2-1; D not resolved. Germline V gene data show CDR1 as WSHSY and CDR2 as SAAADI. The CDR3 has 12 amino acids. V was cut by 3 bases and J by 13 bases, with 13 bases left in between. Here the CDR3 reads CASSDFGPIQFF. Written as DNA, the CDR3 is TGCGCCAGCAGTGACTTCGGGCCCATTCAGTTCTTC.

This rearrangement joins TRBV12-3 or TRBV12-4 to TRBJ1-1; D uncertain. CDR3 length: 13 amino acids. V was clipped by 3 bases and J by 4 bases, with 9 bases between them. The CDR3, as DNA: TGTGCCAGCAGTTTTACGAGTACCACTGAAGCTTTCTTT. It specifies CASSFTSTTEAFF.

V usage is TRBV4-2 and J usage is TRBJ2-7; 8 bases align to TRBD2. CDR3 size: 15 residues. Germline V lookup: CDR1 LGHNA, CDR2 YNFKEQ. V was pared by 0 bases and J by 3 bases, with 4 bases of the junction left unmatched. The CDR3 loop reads CASSQDGRGDYEQYF. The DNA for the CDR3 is TGTGCCAGCAGCCAAGATGGGCGGGGGGACTACGAGCAGTACTTC.

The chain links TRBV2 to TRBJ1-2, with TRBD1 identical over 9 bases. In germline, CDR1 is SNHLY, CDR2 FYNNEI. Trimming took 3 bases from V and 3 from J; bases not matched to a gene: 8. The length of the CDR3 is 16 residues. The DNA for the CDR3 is TGTGCCAGCAGTGAGAGATCCGGGACAGGGCACTATGGCTACACCTTC. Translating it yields CASSERSGTGHYGYTF.

This chain's CDR3 is CASSGYRQEVYKGEQFF. CDR3 bases: TGTGCCAGCAGTGGATATAGACAGGAGGTGTACAAGGGTGAGCAGTTCTTC. This chain uses TRBV25-1 with TRBJ2-1; TRBD1 might be the D (6 bases). The CDR3 length is 17 residues. Trimming stripped 4 bases from V and 9 bases from J, with 25 bases between. Germline V gives CDR1 MGHDK, CDR2 SYGVNS.

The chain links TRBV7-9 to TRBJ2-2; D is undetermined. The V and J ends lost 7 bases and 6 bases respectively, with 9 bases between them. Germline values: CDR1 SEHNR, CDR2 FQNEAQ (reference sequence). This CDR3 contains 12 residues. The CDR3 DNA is TGTGCCAGCAACCCATGGTCCGGGGAGCTGTTTTTT. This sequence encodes CASNPWSGELFF. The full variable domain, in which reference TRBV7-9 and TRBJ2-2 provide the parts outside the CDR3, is DTGVSQNPRHKITKRGQNVTFRCDPISEHNRLYWYRQTLGQGPEFLTYFQNEAQLEKSRLLSDRFSAERPKGSFSTLEIQRTEQGDSAMYLCASNPWSGELFFGEGSRLTVL.

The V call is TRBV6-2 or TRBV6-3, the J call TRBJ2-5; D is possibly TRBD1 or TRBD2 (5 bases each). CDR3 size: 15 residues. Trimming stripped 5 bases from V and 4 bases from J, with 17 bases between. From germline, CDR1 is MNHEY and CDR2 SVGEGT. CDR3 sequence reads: CASSLTGTDPETQYF. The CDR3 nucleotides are TGTGCCAGCAGTCTTACCGGGACGGACCCAGAGACCCAGTACTTC.

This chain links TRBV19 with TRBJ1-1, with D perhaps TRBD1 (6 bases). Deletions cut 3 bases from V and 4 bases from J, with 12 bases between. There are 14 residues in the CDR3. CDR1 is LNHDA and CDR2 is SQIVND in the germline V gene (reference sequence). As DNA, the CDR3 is TGTGCCAGTAGTATTGGGGGCAGAAGCACTGAAGCTTTCTTT. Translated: CASSIGGRSTEAFF.

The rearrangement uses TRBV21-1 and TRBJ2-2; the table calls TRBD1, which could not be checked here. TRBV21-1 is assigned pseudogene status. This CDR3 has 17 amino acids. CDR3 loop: CASSKALTGLNTGELFF. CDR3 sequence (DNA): TGTGCCAGCAGCAAAGCCCTGACAGGGCTTAACACCGGGGAGCTGTTTTTT.

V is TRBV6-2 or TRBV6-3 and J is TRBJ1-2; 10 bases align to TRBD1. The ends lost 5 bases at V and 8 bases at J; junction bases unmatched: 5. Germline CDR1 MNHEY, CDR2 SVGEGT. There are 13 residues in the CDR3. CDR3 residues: CASSTGTGAGYTF. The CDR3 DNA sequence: TGTGCCAGCAGTACCGGGACAGGGGCCGGCTACACCTTC.

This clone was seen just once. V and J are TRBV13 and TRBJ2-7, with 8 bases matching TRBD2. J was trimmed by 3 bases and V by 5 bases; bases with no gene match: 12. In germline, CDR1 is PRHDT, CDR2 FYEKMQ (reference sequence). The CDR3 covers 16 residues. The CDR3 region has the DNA TGTGCCAGCAGCCACCGGGGGGGGGCGCCGGGCTACGAGCAGTACTTC. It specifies CASSHRGGAPGYEQYF.

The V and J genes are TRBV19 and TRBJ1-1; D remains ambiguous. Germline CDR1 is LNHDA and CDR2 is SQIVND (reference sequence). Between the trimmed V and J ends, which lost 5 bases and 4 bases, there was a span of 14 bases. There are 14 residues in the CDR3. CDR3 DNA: TGTGCCAGTAGTCCCAGAATGGGTGCCACTGAAGCTTTCTTT. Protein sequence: CASSPRMGATEAFF.

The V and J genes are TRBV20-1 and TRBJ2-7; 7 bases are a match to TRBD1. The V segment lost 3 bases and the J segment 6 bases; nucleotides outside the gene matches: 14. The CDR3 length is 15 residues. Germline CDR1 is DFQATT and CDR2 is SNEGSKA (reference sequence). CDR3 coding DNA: TGCAGTGCTAGTGAGGGGGCTGGTGGGCAAGGCGAGCAGTACTTC. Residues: CSASEGAGGQGEQYF.

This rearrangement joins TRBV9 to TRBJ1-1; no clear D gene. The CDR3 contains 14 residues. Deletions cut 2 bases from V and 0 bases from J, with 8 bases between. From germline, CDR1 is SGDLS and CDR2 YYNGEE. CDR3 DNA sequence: TGTGCCAGCAGCGTGAAAGGAGTGAACACTGAAGCTTTCTTT. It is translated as CASSVKGVNTEAFF.

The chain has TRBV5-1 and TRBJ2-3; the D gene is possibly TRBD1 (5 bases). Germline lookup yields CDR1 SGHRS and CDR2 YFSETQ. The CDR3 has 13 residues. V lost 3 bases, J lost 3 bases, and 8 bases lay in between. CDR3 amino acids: CASSSQGTDTQYF. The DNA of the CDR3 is TGCGCCAGCAGCTCCCAGGGTACAGATACGCAGTATTTT.

The CDR3 DNA follows: TGTGCCAGTATAAGGGAGGGGGCATCTGAAGCTTTCTTT. Translating it yields CASIREGASEAFF. V is TRBV19 and J is TRBJ1-1, with 7 bases aligning to TRBD1. CDR3 length equals 13 residues. Germline V lookup: CDR1 LNHDA, CDR2 SQIVND (reference sequence). V was clipped by 7 bases and J by 6 bases; unmatched bases: 8.

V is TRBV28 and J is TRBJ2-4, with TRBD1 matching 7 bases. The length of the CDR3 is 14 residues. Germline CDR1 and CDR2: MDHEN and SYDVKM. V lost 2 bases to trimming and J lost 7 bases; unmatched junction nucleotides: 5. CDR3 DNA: TGTGCCAGCAGTTTAGAAGGGGGCGCTAACATTCAGTACTTC. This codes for CASSLEGGANIQYF.

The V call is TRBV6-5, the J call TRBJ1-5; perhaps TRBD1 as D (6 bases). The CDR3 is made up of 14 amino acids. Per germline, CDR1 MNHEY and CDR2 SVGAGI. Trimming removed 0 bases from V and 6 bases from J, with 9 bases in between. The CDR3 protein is CASSYSTGTQPQHF. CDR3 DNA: TGTGCCAGCAGTTACTCCACAGGGACTCAGCCCCAGCATTTT.

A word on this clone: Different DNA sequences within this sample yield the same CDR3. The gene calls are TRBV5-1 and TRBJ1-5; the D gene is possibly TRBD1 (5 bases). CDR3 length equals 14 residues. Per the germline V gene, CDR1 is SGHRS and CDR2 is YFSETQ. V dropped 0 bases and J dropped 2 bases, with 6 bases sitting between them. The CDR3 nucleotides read TGCGCCAGCAGCTTGGCGGGGGGCAATCAGCCCCAGCATTTT. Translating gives CASSLAGGNQPQHF.

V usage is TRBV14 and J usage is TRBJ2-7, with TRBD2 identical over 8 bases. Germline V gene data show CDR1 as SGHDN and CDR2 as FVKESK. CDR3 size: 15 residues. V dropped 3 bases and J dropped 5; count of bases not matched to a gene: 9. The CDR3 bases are TGTGCCAGCAGCCAGCTGGGACTAGGAGAAAACGAGCAGTACTTC. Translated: CASSQLGLGENEQYF.

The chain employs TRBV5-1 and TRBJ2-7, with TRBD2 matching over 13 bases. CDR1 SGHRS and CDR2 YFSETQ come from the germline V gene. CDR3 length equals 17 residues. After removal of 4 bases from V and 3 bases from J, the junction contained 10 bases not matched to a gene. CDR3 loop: CASSHGLAGASLYEQYF. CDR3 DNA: TGCGCCAGCAGCCATGGACTAGCGGGAGCCTCACTCTACGAGCAGTACTTC.

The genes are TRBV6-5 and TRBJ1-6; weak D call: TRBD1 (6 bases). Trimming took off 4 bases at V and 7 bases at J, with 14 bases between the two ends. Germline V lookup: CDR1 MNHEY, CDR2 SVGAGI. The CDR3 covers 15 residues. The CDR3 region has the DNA TGTGCCAGCAGTTTCGGGGGACAAATAAATTCACCCCTCCACTTT. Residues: CASSFGGQINSPLHF.